Listed here are 2 T cell receptor beta chains from one sample, sequenced in a study of shared clonotypes between healthy human individuals. TCRdb's table, derived via immunoSEQ multiplex PCR, lists solely in-frame clones and lacks some. The table shows approximately 530,000 clones, with 90% to 97% occurring only once. The sequenced sample consisted of naive CD4+ T cells sorted from blood. Subset defined: CD45RA+ positively selected. These receptors were obtained from a young woman in good health.

The V call is TRBV28, the J call TRBJ2-7, with 7 bases that match TRBD2. J gave up 4 bases and V 5 bases, and 8 bases lay outside the gene matches. Per the germline V gene, CDR1 is MDHEN and CDR2 is SYDVKM. The CDR3 has 14 residues. CDR3 region: CASSREGPGYEQYF. In DNA, the CDR3 is TGTGCCAGCAGTAGGGAGGGCCCTGGTTACGAGCAGTACTTC.

The rearrangement uses TRBV29-1 and TRBJ2-1, with D maybe TRBD1 (5 bases). This CDR3 region has 12 residues. Trimming removed 3 bases from V and 7 bases from J, with 10 bases in between. Per germline, CDR1 SQVTM and CDR2 ANQGSEA. The CDR3 bases are TGCAGCGTTGATCTCCCAGGGAATGAGCAGTTCTTC. Its translation: CSVDLPGNEQFF.